This T cell receptor beta chain was captured in a study of low-dose radiotherapy and immunotherapy resistance in tumors. This CDR3 comprises 13 residues. Germline V gene sequence: CDR1 SGHVS, CDR2 FQNEAQ. TRAV- and TRBV-specific primers, spanning alpha and beta chains, primed first-strand cDNA. The PCR that amplified TCRs ran for approximately 20 cycles, relying on a constant-region primer and a V-primer adapter. Amplification (by in vitro transcription) was performed on isolated mRNA. TCRdb passed the reads through MiXCR, listing each CDR3 protein once. The table shows tens of thousands of distinct CDR3 sequences, with roughly a sixth occurring only once. The sample's time point: before trial treatment. A remark on this clonotype: Compared with germline, one end of the junction differs, possibly owing to a read error.

Sequenced material: PBMCs, taken before treatment. This chain links TRBV7-8 with TRBJ2-5; TRBD1 matches 7 bases. This receptor was obtained from a male donor with prostate cancer. The CDR3 DNA reads TGTGCCAGAAGCTGGGGACAGCGAGAGACCCAGTACTTC. As protein: CARSWGQRETQYF.